This is a list of T cell receptor beta chains from one sample in a study of T cells in Graves' hyperthyroidism and ophthalmopathy. TCRdb fed the multiplex PCR reads into MiXCR, producing one record per CDR3 protein. The profile shows under 750,000 distinct CDR3 sequences, over 15% of them singletons. The sequenced sample was blood. These receptors originate from a woman aged 45-65 years with Graves' hyperthyroidism that later progressed to Graves' ophthalmopathy. Each CDR3 is given with its conserved first and last residue. The order of the fields is D gene, J gene, clone size, V gene, CDR3 protein, CDR3 DNA. The D gene is left open where the match is weak. The size entry is marked missing in some rows and otherwise reads once, few, many or a size class.

D: TRBD1; J: TRBJ1-2; size: .; V: TRBV7-9; CDR3: CASSPALQGDYGYTF; DNA: TGTGCCAGCAGCCCGGCACTACAGGGGGACTATGGCTACACCTTC
D: TRBD1; J: TRBJ2-2; size: few; V: TRBV5-8; CDR3: CASSLEEWDRNTGELFF; DNA: TGTGCCAGCAGCTTGGAAGAATGGGACAGAAACACCGGGGAGCTGTTTTTT
D: .; J: TRBJ2-3; size: few; V: TRBV12-3/TRBV12-4; CDR3: CASSLGTPGGDTQYF; DNA: TGTGCCAGCAGTCTCGGGACGCCTGGAGGAGATACGCAGTATTTT
D: TRBD1; J: TRBJ2-2; size: few; V: TRBV5-1; CDR3: CASSAGQGDPNTGELFF; DNA: TGCGCCAGCAGCGCGGGACAGGGCGACCCGAACACCGGGGAGCTGTTTTTT
D: .; J: TRBJ2-3; size: many; V: TRBV2; CDR3: CASSGLSDTQYF; DNA: TGTGCCAGCAGCGGGCTATCAGATACGCAGTATTTT
D: .; J: TRBJ2-5; size: .; V: TRBV12-3/TRBV12-4; CDR3: CASSTQAGRMGETQYF; DNA: TGTGCCAGCAGTACCCAGGCAGGGAGAATGGGAGAGACCCAGTACTTC
D: .; J: TRBJ1-3; size: .; V: TRBV28; CDR3: CASSLRGWGAGNTIYF; DNA: TGTGCCAGCAGCCTCCGCGGATGGGGTGCTGGAAACACCATATATTTT
D: .; J: TRBJ2-2; size: few; V: TRBV15; CDR3: CATSRDYRDRNTGELFF; DNA: TGTGCCACCAGCAGGGACTACCGGGACAGAAACACCGGGGAGCTGTTTTTT
D: .; J: TRBJ1-1; size: .; V: TRBV30; CDR3: CAWSDQIMDTEAFF; DNA: TGTGCCTGGAGTGATCAGATCATGGACACTGAAGCTTTCTTT
D: TRBD1; J: TRBJ2-6; size: .; V: TRBV5-4; CDR3: CASSDRDRGTGANVLTF; DNA: TGTGCCAGCAGCGACCGGGACAGAGGCACCGGGGCCAACGTCCTGACTTTC
D: .; J: TRBJ2-1; size: .; V: TRBV19; CDR3: CASSPTSNEQFF; DNA: TGTGCCAGTAGTCCGACTAGTAATGAGCAGTTCTTC
D: .; J: TRBJ1-1; size: .; V: TRBV9; CDR3: CASSVGGYLNTEAFF; DNA: TGTGCCAGCAGCGTAGGAGGATACTTGAACACTGAAGCTTTCTTT
D: .; J: TRBJ1-5; size: .; V: TRBV19; CDR3: CASSQGLSSRPQHF; DNA: TGTGCCAGTAGTCAAGGCCTCTCAAGCCGGCCCCAGCATTTT
D: .; J: TRBJ1-5; size: few; V: TRBV7-2; CDR3: CASSPLRGDQPQHF; DNA: TGTGCCAGCAGCCCCCTCCGGGGCGATCAGCCCCAGCATTTT
D: TRBD1; J: TRBJ1-6; size: .; V: TRBV27; CDR3: CASSLTGTGGYYNSPLHF; DNA: TGTGCCAGCAGTCTGACCGGGACAGGGGGTTACTATAATTCACCCCTCCACTTT
D: TRBD1; J: TRBJ1-2; size: many; V: TRBV12-3/TRBV12-4; CDR3: CASSTGQGRKGYTF; DNA: TGTGCCAGCAGCACCGGACAGGGACGAAAGGGCTACACCTTC
D: TRBD1; J: TRBJ1-2; size: few; V: TRBV12-3/TRBV12-4; CDR3: CASSGRDRRPPRYGYTF; DNA: TGTGCCAGCAGTGGTCGGGACAGGAGACCTCCACGTTATGGCTACACCTTC
D: .; J: TRBJ2-7; size: many; V: TRBV30; CDR3: CAWSDIYLYEQYF; DNA: TGTGCCTGGAGTGATATCTATCTCTACGAGCAGTACTTC
D: TRBD1; J: TRBJ2-1; size: few; V: TRBV10-3; CDR3: CASETGTGYNEQFF; DNA: TGTGCCAGCGAGACCGGGACAGGGTACAATGAGCAGTTCTTC
D: .; J: TRBJ1-1; size: many; V: TRBV12-3/TRBV12-4; CDR3: CASSPGRMGNTEAFF; DNA: TGTGCCAGCAGTCCGGGACGGATGGGGAACACTGAAGCTTTCTTT
D: .; J: TRBJ2-3; size: few; V: TRBV14; CDR3: CASSQAPADTQYF; DNA: TGTGCCAGCAGCCAAGCCCCGGCAGATACGCAGTATTTT
D: TRBD1; J: TRBJ1-5; size: .; V: TRBV10-2; CDR3: CASRGGTGSQPQHF; DNA: TGCGCCAGCAGGGGGGGGACAGGGAGTCAGCCCCAGCATTTT
D: TRBD1; J: TRBJ1-2; size: few; V: TRBV5-1; CDR3: CASSGGQGGPYGYTF; DNA: TGCGCCAGCAGCGGAGGACAGGGAGGGCCTTATGGCTACACCTTC
D: .; J: TRBJ2-5; size: .; V: TRBV19; CDR3: CASNTPRDYTRGGHQETQYF; DNA: TGTGCCAGTAATACCCCAAGGGACTACACAAGAGGGGGGCACCAAGAGACCCAGTACTTC
D: TRBD1; J: TRBJ1-4; size: .; V: TRBV6-1; CDR3: CASSATGGGRSKLFF; DNA: TGTGCCAGCAGTGCCACAGGGGGCGGAAGGTCAAAACTGTTTTTT
D: .; J: TRBJ1-4; size: few; V: TRBV5-1; CDR3: CASSLSGGRGNEKLFF; DNA: TGCGCCAGCAGCTTGTCCGGGGGGAGAGGTAATGAAAAACTGTTTTTT
D: TRBD2; J: TRBJ2-3; size: .; V: TRBV9; CDR3: CASRGGAGGPIDTQYF; DNA: TGTGCCAGCAGGGGGGGAGCGGGGGGGCCGATAGATACGCAGTATTTT
D: .; J: TRBJ1-1; size: .; V: TRBV20-1; CDR3: CSARDRLRTEAFF; DNA: TGCAGTGCTAGAGACAGGCTGCGCACTGAAGCTTTCTTT
D: TRBD2; J: TRBJ2-5; size: many; V: TRBV11-2; CDR3: CASSLGPGGGAGETQYF; DNA: TGTGCCAGCAGCTTAGGGCCCGGCGGGGGGGCGGGAGAGACCCAGTACTTC
D: .; J: TRBJ2-2; size: many; V: TRBV7-7; CDR3: CASSLAWTANTGELFF; DNA: TGTGCTAGCAGCTTAGCGTGGACAGCGAACACCGGGGAGCTGTTTTTT
D: TRBD2; J: TRBJ2-1; size: few; V: TRBV11-3; CDR3: CASSPGTSEEQFF; DNA: TGTGCCAGCAGCCCGGGGACTAGCGAGGAGCAGTTCTTC
D: TRBD1; J: TRBJ2-1; size: few; V: TRBV29-1; CDR3: CSVEVGQYNEQFF; DNA: TGCAGCGTTGAAGTGGGACAGTACAATGAGCAGTTCTTC
D: .; J: TRBJ1-2; size: .; V: TRBV7-2; CDR3: CASSLGSHGYTF; DNA: TGTGCCAGCAGTCTGGGTTCCCATGGCTACACCTTC
D: .; J: TRBJ2-7; size: .; V: TRBV29-1; CDR3: CSVELGQRPPYEQYF; DNA: TGCAGCGTTGAGTTGGGGCAGCGACCTCCCTACGAGCAGTACTTC
D: TRBD1; J: TRBJ1-2; size: many; V: TRBV20-1; CDR3: CSAEKMTGTYGYTF; DNA: TGCAGTGCTGAAAAAATGACAGGGACCTATGGCTACACCTTC
D: .; J: TRBJ1-1; size: many; V: TRBV20-1; CDR3: CSASPGRLNTEAFF; DNA: TGCAGTGCTAGCCCAGGACGGTTGAACACTGAAGCTTTCTTT
D: .; J: TRBJ2-1; size: many; V: TRBV11-2; CDR3: CASSFSSTGQVEQFF; DNA: TGTGCCAGCAGCTTTTCTAGTACAGGGCAGGTTGAGCAGTTCTTC
D: .; J: TRBJ1-6; size: .; V: TRBV27; CDR3: CASSSGFWGNSPLHF; DNA: TGTGCCAGCAGTTCCGGGTTCTGGGGTAATTCACCCCTCCACTTT
D: .; J: TRBJ1-1; size: many; V: TRBV5-6; CDR3: CASSLVTHNTEAFF; DNA: TGTGCCAGCAGCTTGGTAACACACAACACTGAAGCTTTCTTT
D: .; J: TRBJ1-1; size: many; V: TRBV6-5; CDR3: CASSYWGRTSRGAEAFF; DNA: TGTGCCAGCAGTTACTGGGGACGGACCTCAAGGGGGGCTGAAGCTTTCTTT
D: .; J: TRBJ1-3; size: .; V: TRBV29-1; CDR3: CSVEAKGNTIYF; DNA: TGCAGCGTTGAGGCAAAAGGAAACACCATATATTTT
D: .; J: TRBJ2-5; size: .; V: TRBV7-3; CDR3: CASSLGTAGEAQYF; DNA: TGTGCCAGCAGCTTAGGGACTGCAGGAGAGGCCCAGTACTTC
D: .; J: TRBJ2-3; size: .; V: TRBV6-1; CDR3: CASSVQGRTDTQYF; DNA: TGTGCCAGCAGTGTCCAGGGGCGCACAGATACGCAGTATTTT
D: TRBD2; J: TRBJ2-2; size: .; V: TRBV7-9; CDR3: CASSLDELLAGTGELFF; DNA: TGTGCCAGCAGCCTAGATGAACTTTTAGCGGGGACCGGGGAGCTGTTTTTT
D: TRBD2; J: TRBJ2-1; size: few; V: TRBV9; CDR3: CASSVGLAGGQYNEQFF; DNA: TGTGCCAGCAGCGTTGGACTAGCGGGGGGGCAATACAATGAGCAGTTCTTC
D: .; J: TRBJ2-2; size: few; V: TRBV10-2; CDR3: CASWGLDTGELFF; DNA: TGCGCCAGCTGGGGTTTAGACACCGGGGAGCTGTTTTTT
D: TRBD2; J: TRBJ2-1; size: many; V: TRBV3-1; CDR3: CASSQDWVVSGGCEQFF; DNA: TGTGCCAGCAGCCAAGATTGGGTAGTGAGCGGGGGTTGCGAGCAGTTCTTC
D: .; J: TRBJ1-2; size: many; V: TRBV12-3/TRBV12-4; CDR3: CASSLGIDSYGGYTF; DNA: TGTGCCAGCAGTTTAGGGATCGACAGCTACGGCGGCTACACCTTC
D: .; J: TRBJ1-6; size: few; V: TRBV30; CDR3: CGLRPGNSPLHF; DNA: TGTGGCTTAAGGCCTGGGAATTCACCCCTCCACTTT
D: .; J: TRBJ2-5; size: .; V: TRBV20-1; CDR3: CSARDGQTQETQYF; DNA: TGCAGTGCTAGAGATGGACAGACCCAAGAGACCCAGTACTTC